One sample yielded the 3 T cell receptor beta chains listed below, sequenced in a study of CD8 T cells in ankylosing spondylitis. Study-level findings and limits: A TCR beta motif made of fewer than ten highly homologous variants seemed typical of ankylosing spondylitis blood.

For these receptors, no antigen is known. TCRdb ran MiXCR on the 5' RACE reads and lists one entry per CDR3 protein. This repertoire shows about 220,000 distinct CDR3 sequences, approximately 20% found once; its top ten account for roughly 42%. The sequencing sample was made of blood, either unsorted or a sorted T cell fraction (not recorded which). These receptors all come from a male donor with ankylosing spondylitis.

This clonotype was seen a handful of times. J is TRBJ2-1 and V is TRBV29-1, with 8 bases identical to TRBD2. Trimming cost V 5 bases and J 1 base; bases outside gene matches: 19. Germline values: CDR1 SQVTM, CDR2 ANQGSEA. The CDR3 extends over 19 amino acids. The CDR3 protein is CSVLLDPPRSGASYNEQFF. Written as DNA, the CDR3 is TGCAGCGTTCTCCTAGATCCACCTCGTAGCGGGGCTTCCTACAATGAGCAGTTCTTC.

This clonotype was counted a few times. J is TRBJ2-2 and V is TRBV5-1, with 9 bases matching TRBD1. CDR3 length: 16 amino acids. Germline lookup yields CDR1 SGHRS and CDR2 YFSETQ. Unmatched junction bases numbered 4, after V lost 0 bases and J lost 4 bases. In DNA form, the CDR3 reads TGCGCCAGCAGCTTGGACAGGGGGCGCGCCACCGGGGAGCTGTTTTTT. Amino acids: CASSLDRGRATGELFF. The full variable domain, rest sourced from reference TRBV5-1 and TRBJ2-2, is KAGVTQTPRYLIKTRGQQVTLSCSPISGHRSVSWYQQTPGQGLQFLFEYFSETQRNKGNFPGRFSGRQFSNSRSEMNVSTLELGDSALYLCASSLDRGRATGELFFGEGSRLTVL.

The chain couples TRBV6-1 to TRBJ2-3, with D maybe TRBD2 (5 bases). Germline-derived CDR1 and CDR2 are MNHNS and SASEGT. V was shortened by 3 bases and J by 6 bases, with 10 bases between the two germline ends. CDR3 size: 13 residues. CDR3 residues: CASSDSPGDTQYF. CDR3 sequence (DNA): TGTGCCAGCAGTGACAGCCCGGGGGATACGCAGTATTTT.